The 12 T cell receptor beta chains listed next were all sequenced from one sample in a study of cytomegalovirus exposure and HLA in healthy donors. The PCR had 60 Vbeta and 13 Jbeta primers. Sequencing was performed with immunoSEQ multiplex PCR; in TCRdb, only in-frame clones are kept and a portion is missing. The sample lists about 130,000 clones, approximately 71% occurring once. Sequencing input: PBMCs. These receptors all come from a man aged 25 to 40 in good health and CMV-seronegative.

V is TRBV9 and J is TRBJ2-1; 15 bases are a match to TRBD2. There are 17 residues in the CDR3. Germline-derived CDR1 and CDR2 are SGDLS and YYNGEE. The V segment lost 3 bases and the J segment 1 base; nucleotides outside the gene matches: 2. For the CDR3, the DNA is TGTGCCAGCAGCGACGGGACTAGCGGGAGGTCCTACAATGAGCAGTTCTTC. This codes for CASSDGTSGRSYNEQFF.

The rearrangement joins TRBV4-2 to TRBJ2-5; TRBD1 might be the D (6 bases). The V and J ends lost 4 bases and 5 bases respectively, with 23 bases between them. This CDR3 region has 17 residues. CDR1 and CDR2 from the germline V gene are LGHNA and YNFKEQ. The CDR3 coding sequence is TGTGCCAGCAGCCCCGGGTCCAGGGGATTAGATTCGGAGACCCAGTACTTC. Translated, it gives CASSPGSRGLDSETQYF.

V is TRBV7-2 and J is TRBJ2-7, with 11 bases fitting TRBD2. The CDR3 runs 15 residues. V was pared by 5 bases and J by 6 bases, with 9 bases of the junction left unmatched. The germline CDR1 and CDR2 sequences are SGHTA and FQGNSA. The CDR3 protein is CASSKPGLAATEQYF. The CDR3 nucleotides read TGTGCCAGCAGCAAACCGGGACTAGCGGCCACCGAGCAGTACTTC.

This rearrangement joins TRBV7-2 to TRBJ2-5, with a tentative D call TRBD1 (5 bases). The germline V gene encodes CDR1 SGHTA and CDR2 FQGNSA. This CDR3 is 15 amino acids long. V lost 8 bases and J 0 bases, leaving 16 bases between the germline ends. The CDR3 nucleotides read TGTGCCAGCGGCTCCTATTCAGGGAACCAAGAGACCCAGTACTTC. Its protein is CASGSYSGNQETQYF.

The chain is built from TRBV5-6 and TRBJ2-7; D ambiguous. Germline CDR1 and CDR2: SGHDT and YYEEEE. The CDR3 has 14 amino acids. The V end was cut by 3 bases, the J end by 6 bases, with 16 bases between. The CDR3 DNA reads as TGTGCCAGCAGCTCCCCCCTCGCCCTCAGCGAGCAGTACTTC. Translation: CASSSPLALSEQYF.

The chain recombines TRBV6-5 with TRBJ2-1; D is undetermined. The CDR3 covers 13 residues. Germline CDR1 is MNHEY and CDR2 is SVGAGI. Trimming left V 2 bases short and J 4 bases short, with 6 bases between. CDR3 residues: CASSYERYNEQFF. Written as DNA, the CDR3 is TGTGCCAGCAGTTACGAGAGGTACAATGAGCAGTTCTTC.

The chain is built from TRBV5-1 and TRBJ1-2, with 10 nucleotides matching TRBD1. Germline V gene lookup returns CDR1 SGHRS and CDR2 YFSETQ. The junction had 11 bases not matched to a gene; V was cut back by 0 bases and J by 3 bases. The CDR3 loop spans 18 amino acids. CDR3 in DNA: TGCGCCAGCAGCTTGGACTCCCTCGGGACAGGGGCTCACTATGGCTACACCTTC. Protein product: CASSLDSLGTGAHYGYTF.

The DNA of the CDR3 is TGTGCCAGCAGTTTAGGGACAGGGAGAGGAGAGACCCAGTACTTC. Protein sequence: CASSLGTGRGETQYF. The V gene is TRBV27, the J gene TRBJ2-5, with TRBD1 matching 9 bases. The germline V gene has CDR1 MNHEY and CDR2 SMNVEV (reference sequence). The CDR3 has 15 residues. J gave up 4 bases and V 2 bases, and 5 bases lay outside the gene matches.

V usage is TRBV6-6 and J usage is TRBJ2-7; D gene unclear. Germline loops: CDR1 MNHNY, CDR2 SVGAGI (reference sequence). V was clipped by 6 bases and J by 6 bases, with 15 bases between them. The CDR3 spans 13 residues. CDR3 nucleotides: TGTGCCAGCAGCACCGTTAGCAGCCTCGAGCAGTACTTC. Residues: CASSTVSSLEQYF.

V and J are TRBV23-1 and TRBJ1-1; D is unclear. TRBV23-1 is an ORF; its function is uncertain. The CDR3 consists of 15 residues. V lost 3 bases to trimming and J lost 1 base, with 12 bases between them. The chain's CDR3 is CASSHQATENTEAFF. CDR3 nucleotide sequence: TGCGCCAGCAGTCACCAGGCCACGGAGAACACTGAAGCTTTCTTT.

This clone was detected once. V gene TRBV6-5 combines with J gene TRBJ2-1; TRBD1 is a possible D gene (6 bases). Deletions cut 5 bases from V and 7 bases from J, with 15 bases between. Germline V gives CDR1 MNHEY, CDR2 SVGAGI. This CDR3 comprises 14 residues. The CDR3 sequence is CASSPTTDRNEQFF. Here the CDR3 DNA reads TGTGCCAGCAGTCCTACGACGGACAGAAATGAGCAGTTCTTC.

The chain recombines TRBV7-9 with TRBJ2-7, with D possibly being TRBD2 (6 bases). V was cut by 6 bases and J by 2 bases, with 8 bases left in between. The CDR3 consists of 12 residues. The V gene's germline CDR1 is SEHNR and CDR2 FQNEAQ (reference sequence). The CDR3 nucleotides read TGTGCCAGCAGGGGGGGAACCTACGAGCAGTACTTC. It yields the protein CASRGGTYEQYF.